Below are 2 T cell receptor beta chains sequenced from a single sample in a study of blood T cells in healthy people across ages. It was with a sample-barcoded 5' primer and a J-beta primer mix that a second PCR of roughly 6 to 11 cycles was run. TCRdb called the 5' RACE reads again in MiXCR, with one record for every CDR3 protein. The profile shows approximately 730,000 distinct CDR3 sequences, less than 70% of them singletons. Sequenced input: blood. These TCRs come from an elderly man in good health.

This clonotype was seen only a few times. V is TRBV10-3 and J is TRBJ1-2, with a weak D call TRBD1 (5 bases). Trimming took 2 bases from V and 8 from J, leaving 12 bases between them. This CDR3 has 13 residues. Germline V gene sequence: CDR1 ENHRY, CDR2 SYGVKD. Here the CDR3 DNA reads TGTGCCATCAGTGAGGGGCAGGGAAAAGGCTACACCTTC. Its protein product is CAISEGQGKGYTF.

The chain has TRBV12-3 or TRBV12-4 and TRBJ1-4, with D possibly being TRBD1 (5 bases). The CDR3 length is 13 residues. V lost 8 bases and J 5 bases, leaving 12 bases between the germline ends. CDR3 residues: CASGGRQNEKLFF. CDR3 in DNA: TGTGCCAGCGGGGGACGGCAGAATGAAAAACTGTTTTTT.